One sample yielded the 9 T cell receptor beta chains listed below, sequenced in a study of regulatory T cells in long-lasting Graves disease. Regarding time point: newly diagnosed GD, antithyroid drugs for less than 3 months. PBMC-extracted RNA yielded the TCR library. Combining iRepertoire HTBI primers with Arm-PCR of CDR3 regions, the authors built TCR beta libraries. TCRdb passed the multiplex PCR reads through MiXCR, listing each CDR3 protein once. The sample consists of approximately 470,000 distinct CDR3 sequences, 16% of them appearing once. The data were also submitted as part of a second study, on T cells in Graves' hyperthyroidism and ophthalmopathy.

Specimen: peripheral blood mononuclear cells (PBMCs), collected at new diagnosis, from a patient treated with antithyroid drugs. These receptors originate from a man aged 35 to 55 with Graves disease.

This chain uses TRBV20-1 with TRBJ2-7, with 7 bases identical to TRBD1. The germline gives CDR1 DFQATT, CDR2 SNEGSKA (reference sequence). Unmatched junction bases numbered 10, after V lost 4 bases and J lost 4 bases. The CDR3 contains 14 residues. The CDR3 DNA is TGCAGTGCTATAATCGGGACAGCCCCTTACGAGCAGTACTTC. It is translated as CSAIIGTAPYEQYF.

Only a few counts were recorded for this clonotype. This rearrangement joins TRBV30 to TRBJ2-3; D is undetermined. Germline V lookup: CDR1 GTSNPN, CDR2 SVGIG (reference sequence). This CDR3 region has 11 residues. V was pared by 3 bases and J by 11 bases, with 12 bases between. The CDR3 DNA reads TGTGCCTGGAGAGACCCCTTCGGGCAGTATTTT. It codes for CAWRDPFGQYF.

This clonotype was found many times. The chain carries TRBV5-1 and TRBJ2-1; D remains unclear. V lost 3 bases and J 6 bases, leaving 13 bases between the germline ends. CDR1 is SGHRS, CDR2 YFSETQ, per germline. CDR3 length: 14 amino acids. CDR3: CASSSRARSNEQFF. In DNA, the CDR3 is TGCGCCAGCAGCTCTCGCGCCAGGAGCAATGAGCAGTTCTTC. The variable domain in full, completed from reference TRBV5-1 and TRBJ2-1, reads KAGVTQTPRYLIKTRGQQVTLSCSPISGHRSVSWYQQTPGQGLQFLFEYFSETQRNKGNFPGRFSGRQFSNSRSEMNVSTLELGDSALYLCASSSRARSNEQFFGPGTRLTVL.

The rearrangement uses TRBV5-6 and TRBJ2-2; the D is unclear. This CDR3 comprises 15 residues. V was cut by 2 bases and J by 4 bases, with 12 bases left in between. Germline values: CDR1 SGHDT, CDR2 YYEEEE. CDR3 bases: TGTGCCAGCAGCTTAACGGCGGTAGTCACCGGGGAGCTGTTTTTT. Residues: CASSLTAVVTGELFF. Supplemented by reference TRBV5-6 and TRBJ2-2, the full variable domain reads DAGVTQSPTHLIKTRGQQVTLRCSPKSGHDTVSWYQQALGQGPQFIFQYYEEEERQRGNFPDRFSGHQFPNYSSELNVNALLLGDSALYLCASSLTAVVTGELFFGEGSRLTVL.

The table lists this clonotype with many counts. The chain is built from TRBV12-3 or TRBV12-4 and TRBJ2-5; TRBD1 aligns across 7 bases. J lost 5 bases, V lost 6 bases, and 9 bases had no gene match. CDR3 length: 14 amino acids. Here the CDR3 DNA reads TGTGCCAGCAGCAGACAGGGTGGTCGGGAGACCCAGTACTTC. It translates to CASSRQGGRETQYF.

V and J are TRBV27 and TRBJ1-6; D might be TRBD1 (6 bases). CDR3 length equals 14 residues. The germline gives CDR1 MNHEY, CDR2 SMNVEV (reference sequence). Trimming left V 2 bases short and J 7 bases short, with 9 bases between. In nucleotides, the CDR3 is TGTGCCAGCAGTTTACAGGGGTTGAATTCACCCCTCCACTTT. It is translated as CASSLQGLNSPLHF.

This clonotype was seen at least ten times. This chain links TRBV10-1 with TRBJ1-4; unclear D gene. V lost 4 bases to trimming and J lost 0 bases, with 9 bases between them. The V gene's germline CDR1 is WNHNN and CDR2 SYGVQD (reference sequence). There are 15 residues in the CDR3. CDR3: CASSGDLATNEKLFF. Written as DNA, the CDR3 is TGCGCCAGCAGTGGGGATTTGGCAACTAATGAAAAACTGTTTTTT.

This clonotype was seen at least ten times. The chain combines TRBV29-1 with TRBJ2-7; the D is unclear. The CDR3 is 14 amino acids. Germline CDR1 and CDR2: SQVTM and ANQGSEA. V lost 3 bases and J 2 bases, leaving 14 bases between the germline ends. CDR3 sequence: CSVERDAIPYEQYF. DNA of the CDR3: TGCAGCGTTGAGAGAGACGCTATTCCCTACGAGCAGTACTTC.

On this clonotype: A read error may explain this, as a much larger clone is one base away. The chain links TRBV12-3 or TRBV12-4 to TRBJ2-1; D not resolved. The length of the CDR3 is 14 residues. In nucleotides, the CDR3 is TGTGTCAGCAGTTTCCAGGTTTCTTACAATGAGCAGTTCTTC. The encoded protein is CVSSFQVSYNEQFF.